A selection of T cell receptor beta chains follows, all from one sample in a study of T cells in Graves' hyperthyroidism and ophthalmopathy. TCRdb redid the calling of the multiplex PCR reads with MiXCR, one entry per CDR3 protein. The sample lists around 450,000 distinct CDR3 sequences, approximately 15% seen once, with roughly 13% in the top ten. Material: blood. The source of these receptors is a woman between 18 and 30 years old with Graves' hyperthyroidism. Each CDR3 is given with its conserved first and last residue. The D gene is left open where the match is weak.

j_call v_call d_call cdr3_aa
TRBJ2-2 TRBV28 TRBD2 CASSLYTSGRTTGELFF
TRBJ2-3 TRBV6-5 - CASSYSTAMGTDTQYF
TRBJ1-5 TRBV20-1 - CSARPSDRLVEWFSNQPQHF
TRBJ1-3 TRBV28 - CASTLRSGNTIYF
TRBJ2-1 TRBV12-3/TRBV12-4 - CASSQGLLGGEQFF
TRBJ2-3 TRBV20-1 TRBD2 CSASFGLAGARPDTQYF
TRBJ2-2 TRBV24-1 TRBD2 CATSEHTGGGPNTGELFF
TRBJ2-5 TRBV5-1 TRBD1 CASSRGQGEGETQYF
TRBJ2-2 TRBV28 TRBD2 CASTPTSGNTGELFF
TRBJ2-1 TRBV28 - CASSFPQTNEQFF
TRBJ2-2 TRBV15 - CATSTLKAGTGELFF
TRBJ2-1 TRBV19 - CASSNYNEQFF
TRBJ1-1 TRBV28 TRBD1 CASSPATGGTEAFF
TRBJ2-1 TRBV7-8 TRBD2 CASSETLAGEQFF
TRBJ1-1 TRBV3-1 - CASSRGGAGTEAFF
TRBJ1-1 TRBV7-9 - CASSHTGQTTNTEAFF
TRBJ1-5 TRBV13 - CASSLGGDQPQHF
TRBJ2-2 TRBV6-1 TRBD1 CASRNTGTANTGELFF
TRBJ2-1 TRBV7-3 TRBD2 CASSVTGTSGNEQFF
TRBJ2-7 TRBV2 - CASSSDSYEQYF
TRBJ2-1 TRBV28 - CASSLWSRINEQFF
TRBJ2-1 TRBV28 - CASSLIVGQPNNEQFF
TRBJ2-1 TRBV12-5 - CASGLVGGYYNEQFF
TRBJ2-7 TRBV4-1 TRBD2 CASSQGPLAEAPYEQYF
TRBJ2-3 TRBV6-1 - CASSRPGMSGSTDTQYF
TRBJ2-2 TRBV5-1 TRBD2 CASGRASGELFF
TRBJ1-2 TRBV3-1 - CASSRDTQVGGYTF
TRBJ1-1 TRBV29-1 - CSVSGRHGLTEAFF
TRBJ2-3 TRBV28 - CASSLTTPTDTQYF
TRBJ1-6 TRBV25-1 - CASSELVYGQGGSPLHF
TRBJ1-2 TRBV25-1 TRBD1 CASSTLRDSTNYGYTF
TRBJ1-5 TRBV6-5 - CASSYSSQGQPQHF
TRBJ1-1 TRBV12-5 TRBD1 CASGLAGGTGVGTEAFF
TRBJ2-7 TRBV2 - CASSEGVVGRSGEQYF
TRBJ1-2 TRBV4-2 - CASSPKIQTDNYGYTF
TRBJ1-2 TRBV18 - CASSPRAGVNGYTF
TRBJ1-3 TRBV27 - CASSLSPSIGNTIYF
TRBJ2-1 TRBV7-6 TRBD1 CASSLADRASDEQFF
TRBJ2-7 TRBV5-1 - CASSPDEQYF
TRBJ2-1 TRBV7-8 - CASSFEATSSYNEQFF